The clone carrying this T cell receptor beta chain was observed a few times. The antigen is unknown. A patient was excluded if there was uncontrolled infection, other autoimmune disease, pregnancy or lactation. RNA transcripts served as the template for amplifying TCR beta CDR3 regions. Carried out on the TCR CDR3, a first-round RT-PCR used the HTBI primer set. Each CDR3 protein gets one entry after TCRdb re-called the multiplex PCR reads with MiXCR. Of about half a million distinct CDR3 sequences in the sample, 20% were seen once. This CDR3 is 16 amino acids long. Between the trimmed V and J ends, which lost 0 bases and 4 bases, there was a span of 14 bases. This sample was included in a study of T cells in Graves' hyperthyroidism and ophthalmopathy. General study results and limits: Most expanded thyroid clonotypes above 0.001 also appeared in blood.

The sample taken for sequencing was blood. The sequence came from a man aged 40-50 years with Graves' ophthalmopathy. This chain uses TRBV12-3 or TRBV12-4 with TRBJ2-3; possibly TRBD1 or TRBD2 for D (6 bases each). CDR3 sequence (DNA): TGTGCCAGCAGTTTAGCGCTATCGGGGGCTGCAGATACGCAGTATTTT. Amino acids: CASSLALSGAADTQYF.